This section outlines one T cell receptor (beta chain) sequence together with its context. The data derive from a study of graft-versus-host responses after intestinal transplantation. Using immunoSEQ multiplex PCR, the repertoire was profiled, and TCRdb retains in-frame clones only, with some absent. The table lists about 47,000 clones, 85% to 95% of them singletons. This TCR came from a human patient who received an intestinal transplant, so some T cells may come from the graft donor. Sequenced here: PBMCs, sampled around 800 days after a first intestinal transplant, on the day of a second.

The CDR3 DNA reads TGCGCCAGCAGCCAAGGACTAGCGAGCTTACCCTACGAGCAGTACTTC. Its protein product is CASSQGLASLPYEQYF. V gene TRBV4-1 combines with J gene TRBJ2-7; 8 nucleotides agree with TRBD2. Germline V gives CDR1 MGHRA, CDR2 YSYEKL. Trimming took 1 base from V and 2 from J; bases not matched to a gene: 7. The CDR3 covers 16 residues.